Presented here are 10 T cell receptor beta chains from one specimen sequenced in a study of T cells in localized non-small cell lung cancer. TCRdb keeps only in-frame clones here, not all; method: immunoSEQ multiplex PCR. The sample holds tens of thousands of clones; approximately 80% are singletons and the top ten take around a third. The sequencing here drew on peripheral blood, taken before any cancer treatment. The receptors were sampled from a male donor aged 60 or over with stage II squamous cell lung carcinoma.

This clone was counted between two and nine times. The J gene is TRBJ2-2, the V gene TRBV2; D call uncertain. This CDR3 comprises 14 residues. Trimming stripped 5 bases from V and 0 bases from J, with 7 bases between. The V gene's germline CDR1 is SNHLY and CDR2 FYNNEI. CDR3 in DNA: TGTGCCAGCAGTTACAGTTCGAACACCGGGGAGCTGTTTTTT. It is translated as CASSYSSNTGELFF. The full variable domain, in which reference TRBV2 and TRBJ2-2 provide the parts outside the CDR3, is EPEVTQTPSHQVTQMGQEVILRCVPISNHLYFYWYRQILGQKVEFLVSFYNNEISEKSEIFDDQFSVERPDGSNFTLKIRSTKLEDSAMYFCASSYSSNTGELFFGEGSRLTVL.

The chain joins TRBV5-8 to TRBJ1-6; no firm D call. The CDR3 is made up of 15 amino acids. CDR1 and CDR2 (germline): SGHTS, YDEGEE. V lost 2 bases, J lost 6 bases, and 12 bases lay in between. The CDR3: CASSFPERVNSPLHF. The CDR3 nucleotides are TGTGCCAGCAGCTTCCCGGAAAGGGTTAATTCACCCCTCCACTTT.

This clone occurred once. The CDR3, as DNA: TGTGCCATCAGGACCCCGACAGGGACCGGGGAGCTGTTTTTT. Its protein is CAIRTPTGTGELFF. The chain carries TRBV10-3 and TRBJ2-2; 7 bases map to TRBD1. Germline CDR1 reads ENHRY; CDR2 reads SYGVKD. With 6 bases clipped from V and 5 bases from J, the junction kept 6 bases outside the gene matches. The CDR3 is 14 residues long.

The rearrangement links TRBV5-1 to TRBJ1-1; 9 bases align to TRBD1. CDR1 and CDR2 from the germline V gene are SGHRS and YFSETQ. The CDR3 has 12 residues. The V segment lost 2 bases and the J segment 13 bases; nucleotides outside the gene matches: 6. The CDR3 sequence is CASSLGTGKVFF. CDR3 nucleotides: TGCGCCAGCAGCTTAGGGACAGGGAAGGTTTTCTTT.

The rearrangement links TRBV6-5 to TRBJ2-3; 12 bases fit TRBD2. The CDR3 is 15 amino acids. V shed 7 bases, J shed 4 bases, and the junction held 6 bases outside the gene matches. The germline CDR1 and CDR2 sequences are MNHEY and SVGAGI. CDR3 amino acids: CASKSSGGASDTQYF. The CDR3, as DNA: TGTGCCAGCAAGTCTAGCGGGGGGGCCTCAGATACGCAGTATTTT.

As DNA, the CDR3 is TGTGCCAGCAGCGCCACAGGGGGCACCGGGGAGCTGTTTTTT. It specifies CASSATGGTGELFF. The chain employs TRBV7-9 and TRBJ2-2; TRBD1 matches 8 bases. Germline trimming cut 5 bases from V and 4 bases from J; bases unmatched to any gene: 3. The CDR3 extends over 14 amino acids. Germline-derived CDR1 and CDR2 are SEHNR and FQNEAQ (reference sequence). The full variable domain, with the rest looked up from reference TRBV7-9 and TRBJ2-2, is DTGVSQNPRHKITKRGQNVTFRCDPISEHNRLYWYRQTLGQGPEFLTYFQNEAQLEKSRLLSDRFSAERPKGSFSTLEIQRTEQGDSAMYLCASSATGGTGELFFGEGSRLTVL.

The gene calls are TRBV19 and TRBJ1-1; D uncertain. V was clipped by 4 bases and J by 1 base, with 10 bases between them. The V gene's germline CDR1 is LNHDA and CDR2 SQIVND (reference sequence). This CDR3 comprises 14 residues. The CDR3 loop reads CASSTDIRNTEAFF. The CDR3 DNA sequence: TGTGCCAGTAGTACCGACATTCGGAACACTGAAGCTTTCTTT.

This rearrangement joins TRBV5-1 to TRBJ2-5; 16 nucleotides agree with TRBD2. Trimming at V came to 4 bases and at J to 2 bases, leaving 17 bases not matched to a gene. Per germline, CDR1 SGHRS and CDR2 YFSETQ. This CDR3 comprises 21 residues. Here the CDR3 DNA reads TGCGCCAGCAGCCGAACCCCCCAGGGGACTAGCGGGGGGGGCAAACAAGAGACCCAGTACTTC. Its protein product is CASSRTPQGTSGGGKQETQYF.

J is TRBJ1-5 and V is TRBV6-1; 8 nucleotides match TRBD1. Germline V CDR1 and CDR2: MNHNS, SASEGT. This CDR3 contains 15 residues. V gave up 6 bases and J gave up 6 bases; unmatched junction bases: 10. CDR3 in DNA: TGTGCCAGCAGCCCCCGACAGGGGTTCGGTCAGCCCCAGCATTTT. This sequence encodes CASSPRQGFGQPQHF.

The rearrangement joins TRBV19 to TRBJ2-6; 9 positions agree with TRBD1. Germline V lookup: CDR1 LNHDA, CDR2 SQIVND (reference sequence). This CDR3 has 16 amino acids. Germline trimming cut 7 bases from V and 2 bases from J; bases unmatched to any gene: 6. CDR3 amino acids: CASTGTGLTGANVLTF. In nucleotides, the CDR3 is TGTGCCAGTACCGGGACAGGGTTGACTGGGGCCAACGTCCTGACTTTC. Looking up the rest from reference TRBV19 and TRBJ2-6 gives the full variable domain: DGGITQSPKYLFRKEGQNVTLSCEQNLNHDAMYWYRQDPGQGLRLIYYSQIVNDFQKGDIAEGYSVSREKKESFPLTVTSAQKNPTAFYLCASTGTGLTGANVLTFGAGSRLTVL.